This T cell receptor (beta chain) was recorded in a study of early T cells in non-severe SARS-CoV-2 infection. One entry per CDR3 protein, called by TCRdb with MiXCR from the 5' RACE reads. Counted here are more than 15,000 distinct CDR3 sequences, roughly 5% occurring once; the ten biggest clones make up 5.5% to 8%. Deletions cut 0 bases from V and 1 base from J, with 10 bases between. Germline assignment: CDR1 KGHSH and CDR2 LQKENI. The CDR3 consists of 16 residues. This receptor was taken from an adult who was a healthcare worker with PCR-confirmed SARS-CoV-2 infection or an uninfected control (not recorded which). The chain employs TRBV18 and TRBJ2-1; TRBD1 or TRBD2 may be the D gene (5 bases each). The specimen sequenced was whole blood. The CDR3 is CASSPPGTWSYNEQFF. The CDR3 DNA sequence: TGTGCCAGCTCACCACCCGGGACGTGGTCCTACAATGAGCAGTTCTTC.